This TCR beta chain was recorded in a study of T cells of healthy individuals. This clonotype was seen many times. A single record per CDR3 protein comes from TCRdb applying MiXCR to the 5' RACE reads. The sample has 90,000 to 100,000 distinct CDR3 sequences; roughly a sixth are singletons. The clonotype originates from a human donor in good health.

The CDR3 DNA reads as TGTGCCAGCAGCAGATGGGACAGCCAGAACACTGAAGCTTTCTTT. This codes for CASSRWDSQNTEAFF. The chain joins TRBV7-9 to TRBJ1-1, with 7 bases lining up with TRBD1. V dropped 5 bases and J dropped 1; count of bases not matched to a gene: 7. The germline gives CDR1 SEHNR, CDR2 FQNEAQ (reference sequence). The length of the CDR3 is 15 residues.